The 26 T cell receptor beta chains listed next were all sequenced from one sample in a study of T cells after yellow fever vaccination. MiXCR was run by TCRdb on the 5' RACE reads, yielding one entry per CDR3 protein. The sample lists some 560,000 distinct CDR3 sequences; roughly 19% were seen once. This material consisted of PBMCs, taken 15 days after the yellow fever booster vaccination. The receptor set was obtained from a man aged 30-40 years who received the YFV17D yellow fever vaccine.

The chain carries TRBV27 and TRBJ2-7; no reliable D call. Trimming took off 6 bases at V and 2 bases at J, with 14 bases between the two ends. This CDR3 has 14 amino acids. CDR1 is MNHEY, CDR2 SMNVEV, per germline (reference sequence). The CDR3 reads CASSTHYSTYEQYF. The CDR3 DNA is TGTGCCAGCAGCACTCATTACTCAACCTACGAGCAGTACTTC.

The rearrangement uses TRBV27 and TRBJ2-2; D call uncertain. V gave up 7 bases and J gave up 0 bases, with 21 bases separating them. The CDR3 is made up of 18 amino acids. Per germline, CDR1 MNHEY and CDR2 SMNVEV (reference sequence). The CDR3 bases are TGTGCCAGCATTCCCCGGGCCCTCCTTGGTCCGAACACCGGGGAGCTGTTTTTT. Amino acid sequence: CASIPRALLGPNTGELFF.

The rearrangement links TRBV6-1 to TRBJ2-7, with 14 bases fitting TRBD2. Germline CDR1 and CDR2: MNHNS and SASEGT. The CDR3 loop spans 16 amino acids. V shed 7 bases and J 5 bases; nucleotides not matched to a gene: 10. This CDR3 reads CASTVRLAGGFHEQYF. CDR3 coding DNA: TGTGCCAGCACTGTCCGACTAGCGGGAGGGTTTCACGAGCAGTACTTC.

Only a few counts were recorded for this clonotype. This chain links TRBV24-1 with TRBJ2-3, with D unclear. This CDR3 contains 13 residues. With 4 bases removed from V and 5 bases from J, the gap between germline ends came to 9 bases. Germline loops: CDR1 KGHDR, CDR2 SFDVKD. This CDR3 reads CATSENSLDTQYF. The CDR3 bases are TGTGCCACCAGTGAAAACTCCTTAGATACGCAGTATTTT.

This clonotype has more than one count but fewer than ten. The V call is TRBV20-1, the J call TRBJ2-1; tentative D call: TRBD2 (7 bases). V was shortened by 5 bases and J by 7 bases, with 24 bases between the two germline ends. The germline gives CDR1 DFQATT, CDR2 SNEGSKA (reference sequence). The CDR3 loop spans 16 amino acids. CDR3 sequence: CSAPGGMAEGENEQFF. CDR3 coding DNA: TGCAGTGCTCCCGGGGGGATGGCGGAGGGGGAAAATGAGCAGTTCTTC.

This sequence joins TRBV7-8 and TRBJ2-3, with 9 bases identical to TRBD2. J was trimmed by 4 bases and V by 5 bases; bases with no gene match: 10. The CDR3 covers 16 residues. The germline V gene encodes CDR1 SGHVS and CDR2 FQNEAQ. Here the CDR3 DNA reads TGTGCCAGCAGCATACCTTCTAGCGGGACCTCAGATACGCAGTATTTT. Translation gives CASSIPSSGTSDTQYF.

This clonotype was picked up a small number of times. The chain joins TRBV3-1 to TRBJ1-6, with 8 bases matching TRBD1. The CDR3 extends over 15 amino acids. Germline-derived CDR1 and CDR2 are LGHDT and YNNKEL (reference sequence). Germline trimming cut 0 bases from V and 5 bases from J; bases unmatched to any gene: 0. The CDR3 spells CASSQEDRDNSPLHF. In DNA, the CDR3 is TGTGCCAGCAGCCAAGAGGACAGGGATAATTCACCCCTCCACTTT.

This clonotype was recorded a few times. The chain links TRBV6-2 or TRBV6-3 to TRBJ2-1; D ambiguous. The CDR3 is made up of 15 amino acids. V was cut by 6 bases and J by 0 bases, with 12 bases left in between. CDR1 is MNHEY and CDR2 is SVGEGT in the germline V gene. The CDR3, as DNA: TGTGCCAGCAGGAATCGCCGCGTCTCCTACAATGAGCAGTTCTTC. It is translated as CASRNRRVSYNEQFF.

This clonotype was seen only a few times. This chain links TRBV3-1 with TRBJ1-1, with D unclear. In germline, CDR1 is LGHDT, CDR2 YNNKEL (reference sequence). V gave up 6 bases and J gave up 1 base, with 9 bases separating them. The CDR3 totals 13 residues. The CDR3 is CASSGLGNTEAFF. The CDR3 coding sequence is TGTGCCAGCAGTGGTTTAGGGAACACTGAAGCTTTCTTT.

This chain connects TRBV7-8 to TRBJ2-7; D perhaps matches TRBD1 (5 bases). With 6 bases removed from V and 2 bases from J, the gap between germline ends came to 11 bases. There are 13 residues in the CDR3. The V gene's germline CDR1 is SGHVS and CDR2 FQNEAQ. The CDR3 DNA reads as TGTGCCAGCAGTAGACAGACCGCCTACGAGCAGTACTTC. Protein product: CASSRQTAYEQYF.

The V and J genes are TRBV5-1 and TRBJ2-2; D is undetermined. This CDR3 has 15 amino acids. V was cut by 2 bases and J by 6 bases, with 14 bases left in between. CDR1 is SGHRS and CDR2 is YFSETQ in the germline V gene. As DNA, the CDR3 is TGCGCCAGCAGCTTTGGACCGAGTTGGGCCGGGGAGCTGTTTTTT. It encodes CASSFGPSWAGELFF. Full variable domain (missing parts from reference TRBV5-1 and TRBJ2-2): KAGVTQTPRYLIKTRGQQVTLSCSPISGHRSVSWYQQTPGQGLQFLFEYFSETQRNKGNFPGRFSGRQFSNSRSEMNVSTLELGDSALYLCASSFGPSWAGELFFGEGSRLTVL.

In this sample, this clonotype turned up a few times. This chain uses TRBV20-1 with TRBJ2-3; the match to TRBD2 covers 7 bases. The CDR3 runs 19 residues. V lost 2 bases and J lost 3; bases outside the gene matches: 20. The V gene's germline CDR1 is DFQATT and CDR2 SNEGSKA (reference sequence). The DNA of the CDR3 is TGCAGTGCTAGACCCATCAACGGGCGATTGGGACTATTTACAGATACGCAGTATTTT. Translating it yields CSARPINGRLGLFTDTQYF.

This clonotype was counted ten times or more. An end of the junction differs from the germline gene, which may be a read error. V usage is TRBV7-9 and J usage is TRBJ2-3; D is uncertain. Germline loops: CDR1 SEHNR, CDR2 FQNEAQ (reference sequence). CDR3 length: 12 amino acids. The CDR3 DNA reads TGCGCCAGCAGCTTGGCCCAGGATACGCAGTATTTT. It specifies CASSLAQDTQYF.

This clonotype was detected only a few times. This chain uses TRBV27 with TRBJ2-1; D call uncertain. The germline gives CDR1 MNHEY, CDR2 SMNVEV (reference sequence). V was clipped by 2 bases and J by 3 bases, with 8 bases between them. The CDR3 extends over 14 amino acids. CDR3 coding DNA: TGTGCCAGCAGTTTAATGGACCACTACAATGAGCAGTTCTTC. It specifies CASSLMDHYNEQFF.

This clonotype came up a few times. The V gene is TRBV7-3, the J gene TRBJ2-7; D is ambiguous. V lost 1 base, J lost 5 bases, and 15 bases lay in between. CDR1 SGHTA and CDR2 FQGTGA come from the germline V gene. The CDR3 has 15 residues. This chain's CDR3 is CASSLMASLRHEQYF. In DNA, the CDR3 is TGTGCCAGCAGCTTAATGGCTTCCCTCAGGCACGAGCAGTACTTC. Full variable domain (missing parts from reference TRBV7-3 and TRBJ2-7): GAGVSQTPSNKVTEKGKYVELRCDPISGHTALYWYRQSLGQGPEFLIYFQGTGAADDSGLPNDRFFAVRPEGSVSTLKIQRTERGDSAVYLCASSLMASLRHEQYFGPGTRLTVT.

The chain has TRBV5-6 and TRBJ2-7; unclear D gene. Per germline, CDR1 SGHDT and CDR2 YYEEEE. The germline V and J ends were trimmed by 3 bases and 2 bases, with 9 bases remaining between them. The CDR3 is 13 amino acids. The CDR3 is CASSWALTYEQYF. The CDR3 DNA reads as TGTGCCAGCAGCTGGGCGTTAACCTACGAGCAGTACTTC.

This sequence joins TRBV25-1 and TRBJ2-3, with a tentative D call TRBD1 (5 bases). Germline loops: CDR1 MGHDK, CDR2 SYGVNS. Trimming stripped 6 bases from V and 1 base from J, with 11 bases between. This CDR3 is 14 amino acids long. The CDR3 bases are TGTGCCAGCAGCGAGACAGCACGCACAGATACGCAGTATTTT. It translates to CASSETARTDTQYF. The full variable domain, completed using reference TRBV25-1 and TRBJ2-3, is EADIYQTPRYLVIGTGKKITLECSQTMGHDKMYWYQQDPGMELHLIHYSYGVNSTEKGDLSSESTVSRIRTEHFPLTLESARPSHTSQYLCASSETARTDTQYFGPGTRLTVL.

In nucleotides, the CDR3 is TGTGCCAGTAGTATTTCTTCAGGGGTTGGGGAGACCCAGTACTTC. This codes for CASSISSGVGETQYF. The V and J genes are TRBV19 and TRBJ2-5; D possibly corresponds to TRBD1 (6 bases). This CDR3 region has 15 residues. CDR1 LNHDA and CDR2 SQIVND come from the germline V gene (reference sequence). Trimming took 3 bases from V and 5 from J, leaving 16 bases between them.

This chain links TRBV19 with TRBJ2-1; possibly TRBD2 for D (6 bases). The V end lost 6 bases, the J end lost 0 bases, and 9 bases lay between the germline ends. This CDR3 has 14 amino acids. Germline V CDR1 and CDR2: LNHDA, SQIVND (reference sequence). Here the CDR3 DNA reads TGTGCCAGTAGGATCGGGAGCTCCTACAATGAGCAGTTCTTC. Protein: CASRIGSSYNEQFF.

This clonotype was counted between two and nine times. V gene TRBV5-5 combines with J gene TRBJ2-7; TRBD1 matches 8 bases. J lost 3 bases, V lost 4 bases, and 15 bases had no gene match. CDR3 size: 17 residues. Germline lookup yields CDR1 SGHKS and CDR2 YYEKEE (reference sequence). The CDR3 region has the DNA TGTGCCAGCAGCAGAGACAGGGGCGCGTCCACCCTCTACGAGCAGTACTTC. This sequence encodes CASSRDRGASTLYEQYF.

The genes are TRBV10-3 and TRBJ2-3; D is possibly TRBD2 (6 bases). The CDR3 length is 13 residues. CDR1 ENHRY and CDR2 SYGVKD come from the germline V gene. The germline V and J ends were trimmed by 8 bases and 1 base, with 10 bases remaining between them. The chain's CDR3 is CAIEDYRTDTQYF. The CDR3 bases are TGTGCCATCGAGGACTACCGCACAGATACGCAGTATTTT.

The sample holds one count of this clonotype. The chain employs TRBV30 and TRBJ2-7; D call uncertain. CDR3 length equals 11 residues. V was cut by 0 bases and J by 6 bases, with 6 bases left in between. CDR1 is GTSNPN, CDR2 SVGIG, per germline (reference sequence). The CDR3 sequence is CAWSVRLEQYF. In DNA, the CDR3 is TGTGCCTGGAGTGTAAGACTCGAGCAGTACTTC.

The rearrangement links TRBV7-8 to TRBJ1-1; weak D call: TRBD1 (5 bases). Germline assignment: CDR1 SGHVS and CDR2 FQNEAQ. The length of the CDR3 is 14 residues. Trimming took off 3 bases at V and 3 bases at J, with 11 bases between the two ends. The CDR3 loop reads CASSFKGRDTEAFF. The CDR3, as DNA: TGTGCCAGCAGCTTCAAGGGGCGAGACACTGAAGCTTTCTTT.

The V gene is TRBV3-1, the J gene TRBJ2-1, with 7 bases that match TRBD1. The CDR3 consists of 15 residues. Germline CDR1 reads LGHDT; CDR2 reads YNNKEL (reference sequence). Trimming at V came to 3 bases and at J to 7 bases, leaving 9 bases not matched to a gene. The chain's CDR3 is CASSQPPGQRNEQFF. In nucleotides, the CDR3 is TGTGCCAGCAGCCAGCCTCCGGGACAGCGGAATGAGCAGTTCTTC.

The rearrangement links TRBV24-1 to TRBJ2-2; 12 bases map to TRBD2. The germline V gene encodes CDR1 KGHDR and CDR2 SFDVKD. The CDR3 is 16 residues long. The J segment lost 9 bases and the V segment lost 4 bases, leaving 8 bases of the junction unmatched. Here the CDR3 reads CATSDPTSGSGRELFF. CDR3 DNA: TGTGCCACCAGTGACCCGACTAGCGGGAGTGGAAGGGAGCTGTTTTTT.

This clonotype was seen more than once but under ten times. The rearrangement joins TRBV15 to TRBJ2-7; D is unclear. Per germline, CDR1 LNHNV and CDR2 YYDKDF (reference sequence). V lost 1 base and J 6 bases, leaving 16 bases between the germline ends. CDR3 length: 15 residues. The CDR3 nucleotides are TGTGCCACCAGCAGAGGGTCCCTAGAGGCCGTCGAGCAGTACTTC. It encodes CATSRGSLEAVEQYF.